This T cell receptor (beta chain) was sequenced in a study of blood T cell repertoires in COVID-19. Overall study: Samples representing acute and convalescent COVID-19 were sourced from the United States, Italy and Spain. From T cells, B-cell-depleted T cells, or PBMCs came the material, which was cDNA or gDNA.

Germline V lookup: CDR1 MDHEN, CDR2 SYDVKM. The CDR3 runs to 15 residues. V lost 3 bases and J lost 6, with 15 bases in between. Under the authors' procedure: Scientists estimated how many nucleated cells there were by amplifying reference gene primers. Profiled with immunoSEQ multiplex PCR; TCRdb holds only in-frame clones, not every one. The V and J calls and the clone size are those of that table, but D and trimming were determined from the DNA. The sample lists approximately 51,000 clones, over 75% occurring once. The clonotype comes from a human donor in a cohort sampled during active COVID-19. Sequenced material: peripheral blood. The rearrangement links TRBV28 to TRBJ1-5, with TRBD1 as a possible D gene (6 bases). In DNA form, the CDR3 reads TGTGCCAGCAGTTTCCGAGGGTCAGGGGTTCAGCCCCAGCATTTT. Its protein product is CASSFRGSGVQPQHF.